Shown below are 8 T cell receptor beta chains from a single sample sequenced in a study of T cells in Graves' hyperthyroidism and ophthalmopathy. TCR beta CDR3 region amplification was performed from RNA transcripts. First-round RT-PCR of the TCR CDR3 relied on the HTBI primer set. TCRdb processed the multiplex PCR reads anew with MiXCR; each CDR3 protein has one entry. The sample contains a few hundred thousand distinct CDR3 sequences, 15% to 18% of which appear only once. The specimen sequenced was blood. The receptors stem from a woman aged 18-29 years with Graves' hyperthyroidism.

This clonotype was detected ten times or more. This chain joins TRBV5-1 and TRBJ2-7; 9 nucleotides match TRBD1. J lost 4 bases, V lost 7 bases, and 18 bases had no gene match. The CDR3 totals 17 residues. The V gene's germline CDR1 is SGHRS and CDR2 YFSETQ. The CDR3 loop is CASSIGTWTGERYEQYF. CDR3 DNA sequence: TGCGCCAGCTCAATTGGGACATGGACAGGGGAGAGGTACGAGCAGTACTTC.

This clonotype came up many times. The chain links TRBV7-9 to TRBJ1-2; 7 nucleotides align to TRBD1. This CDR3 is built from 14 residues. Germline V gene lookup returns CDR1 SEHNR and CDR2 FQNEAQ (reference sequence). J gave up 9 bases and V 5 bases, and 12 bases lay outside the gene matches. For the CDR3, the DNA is TGTGCCAGCAGCCGGGGACAGCCCTTGGAAAGCTACACCTTC. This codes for CASSRGQPLESYTF.

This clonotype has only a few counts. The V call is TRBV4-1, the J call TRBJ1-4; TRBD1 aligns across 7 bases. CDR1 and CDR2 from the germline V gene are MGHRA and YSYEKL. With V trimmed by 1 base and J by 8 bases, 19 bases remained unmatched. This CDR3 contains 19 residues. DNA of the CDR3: TGCGCCAGCAGCCAAGGGACCCCCGCGAGACAGGGAACTTCCGAAAAACTGTTTTTT. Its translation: CASSQGTPARQGTSEKLFF.

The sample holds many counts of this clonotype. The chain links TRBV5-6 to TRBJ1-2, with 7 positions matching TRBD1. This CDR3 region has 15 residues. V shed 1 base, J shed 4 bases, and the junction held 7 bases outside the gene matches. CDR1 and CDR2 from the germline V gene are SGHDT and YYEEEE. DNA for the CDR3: TGTGCCAGCAGCTTGAGCGACAGGGAATCCTATGGCTACACCTTC. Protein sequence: CASSLSDRESYGYTF.

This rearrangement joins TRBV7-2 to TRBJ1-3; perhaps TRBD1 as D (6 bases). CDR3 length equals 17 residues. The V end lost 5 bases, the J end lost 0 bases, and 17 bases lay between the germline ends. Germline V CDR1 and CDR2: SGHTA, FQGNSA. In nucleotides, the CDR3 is TGTGCCAGCAGCGTACGAAGACAGGACCGCTCTGGAAACACCATATATTTT. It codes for CASSVRRQDRSGNTIYF.

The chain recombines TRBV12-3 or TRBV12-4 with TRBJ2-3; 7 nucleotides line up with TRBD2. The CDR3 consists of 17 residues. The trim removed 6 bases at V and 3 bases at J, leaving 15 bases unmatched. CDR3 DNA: TGTGCCAGCAGCCGTACCGGCCTAGTGGGGGGGACAGATACGCAGTATTTT. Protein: CASSRTGLVGGTDTQYF.

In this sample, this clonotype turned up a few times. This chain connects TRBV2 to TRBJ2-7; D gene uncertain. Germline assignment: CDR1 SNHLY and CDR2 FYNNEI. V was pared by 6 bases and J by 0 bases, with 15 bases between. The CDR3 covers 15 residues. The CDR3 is CASRTPITDSYEQYF. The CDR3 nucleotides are TGTGCCAGCAGGACCCCCATTACCGACTCCTACGAGCAGTACTTC.

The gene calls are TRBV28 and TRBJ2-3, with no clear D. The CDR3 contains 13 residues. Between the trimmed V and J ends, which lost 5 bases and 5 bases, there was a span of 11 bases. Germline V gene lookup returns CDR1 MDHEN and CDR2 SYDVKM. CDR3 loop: CASSPRSVDTQYF. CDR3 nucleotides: TGTGCCAGCAGTCCCCGGTCAGTAGATACGCAGTATTTT.